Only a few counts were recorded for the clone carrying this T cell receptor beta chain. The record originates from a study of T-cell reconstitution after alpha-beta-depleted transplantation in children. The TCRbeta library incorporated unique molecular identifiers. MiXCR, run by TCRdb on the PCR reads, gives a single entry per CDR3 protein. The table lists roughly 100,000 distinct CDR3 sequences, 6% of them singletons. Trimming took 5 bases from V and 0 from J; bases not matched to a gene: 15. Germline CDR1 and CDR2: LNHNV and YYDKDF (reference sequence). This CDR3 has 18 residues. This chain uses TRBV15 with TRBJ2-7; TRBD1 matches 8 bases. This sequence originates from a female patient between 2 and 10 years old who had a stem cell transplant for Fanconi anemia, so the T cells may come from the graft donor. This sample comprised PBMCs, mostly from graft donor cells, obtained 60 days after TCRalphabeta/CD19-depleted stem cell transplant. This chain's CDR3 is CATSAAGQGGSPSYEQYF. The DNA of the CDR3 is TGTGCCACCAGCGCGGCCGGACAGGGCGGCAGTCCCTCCTACGAGCAGTACTTC.